This entry lists 5 T cell receptor beta chains sequenced from one sample in a study of immune heterogeneity within non-small cell lung tumors. Bulk tumor genomic DNA served as template, at 550 to 700 ng per sample. The authors collected several far-apart biopsies from each primary tumor during surgery. The patients were newly diagnosed with non-small cell lung cancer, had not been treated, and had curative surgery. Multiplex PCR amplified TCR beta CDR3 with 32 V and 13 J primers. One entry per CDR3 protein, called by TCRdb with MiXCR from the multiplex PCR reads. The table lists more than 9,000 distinct CDR3 sequences, approximately 34% of them singletons. Sample: lung tumor tissue. The origin of the receptors is a man aged 55-75 years with non-small cell lung cancer.

The chain has TRBV13 and TRBJ2-7; the D call may be TRBD1 or TRBD2 (5 bases each). This CDR3 comprises 13 residues. The germline V gene has CDR1 PRHDT and CDR2 FYEKMQ (reference sequence). V was cut by 4 bases and J by 7 bases, with 14 bases left in between. CDR3 DNA: TGTGCCAGCAGCTGGGGGACGGCTTCTGAGCAGTACTTC. Translation: CASSWGTASEQYF.

A few counts support this clonotype. The chain recombines TRBV3-1 with TRBJ1-1, with D hard to call. The CDR3 is 11 residues long. V lost 2 bases to trimming and J lost 8 bases, with 6 bases between them. Germline V CDR1 and CDR2: LGHDT, YNNKEL (reference sequence). As DNA, the CDR3 is TGTGCCAGCAGCCAAACGAGCGAAGCTTTCTTT. This translates into CASSQTSEAFF.

About this clonotype: A read error may explain this, as a much larger clone is one base away. The gene calls are TRBV25-1 and TRBJ2-1; TRBD2 matches 13 bases. This CDR3 spans 16 amino acids. Trimming at V came to 6 bases and at J to 8 bases, leaving 10 bases not matched to a gene. Per the germline V gene, CDR1 is MGHDK and CDR2 is SYGVNS. CDR3 sequence: CASSAGTSGKYDEQFF. The CDR3 coding sequence is TGTGCCAGCAGCGCAGGGACTAGCGGGAAGTACGATGAGCAGTTCTTC.

The chain has TRBV4-2 and TRBJ2-7; D unresolved. Germline V gives CDR1 LGHNA, CDR2 YNFKEQ. V was shortened by 3 bases and J by 10 bases, with 16 bases between the two germline ends. The length of the CDR3 is 13 residues. The CDR3 DNA sequence: TGTGCCAGCAGCCAGGAGCAAGGTCTTCTTCAGTACTTC. It encodes CASSQEQGLLQYF.

This clonotype is classed as medium-sized. The chain combines TRBV20-1 with TRBJ2-5; TRBD2 matches at 9 bases. Germline V lookup: CDR1 DFQATT, CDR2 SNEGSKA (reference sequence). V shed 3 bases, J shed 0 bases, and the junction held 8 bases outside the gene matches. This CDR3 is 16 amino acids long. CDR3 region: CSARRMVAGDQETQYF. CDR3 DNA sequence: TGCAGTGCTAGGCGAATGGTAGCGGGAGACCAAGAGACCCAGTACTTC.